What follows describes a single TCR beta chain. The data were taken from a study of blood T cell repertoires in COVID-19. Background on the study: The study drew acute and convalescent COVID-19 samples from the United States, Italy and Spain. In each case, the material was cDNA or gDNA derived from T cells, B-cell-depleted T cells, or PBMCs.

The length of the CDR3 is 15 residues. The J segment lost 5 bases and the V segment lost 1 base, leaving 8 bases of the junction unmatched. Germline V gives CDR1 SGHRS, CDR2 YFSETQ. How the authors handled the data: Researchers report that nucleated cell counts were estimated from reference gene primer amplification. Here immunoSEQ multiplex PCR was the method, and the copy in TCRdb shows in-frame clones only, minus some. V, J and clone size reflect that table, while D and trimming were determined from the DNA. This sample has some 240,000 clones, with roughly 80% found just once. This receptor was taken from an elderly woman with acute or convalescent COVID-19. The chain recombines TRBV5-1 with TRBJ2-5, with TRBD1 matching over 7 bases. The source material was peripheral blood. This CDR3 is CASSLHEGAGETQYF. The CDR3 DNA is TGCGCCAGCAGCTTGCACGAGGGGGCGGGTGAGACCCAGTACTTC.